This TCR beta chain was observed in a study of CD8 T cells in Susac syndrome. Random-hexamer reverse transcription was applied to roughly 0.5 to 1 ug RNA. The method of amplification for TCR beta CDR3 was immunoSEQ multiplex PCR, covering 54 Vbeta and 13 Jbeta. From the immunoSEQ multiplex PCR reads, TCRdb called clonotypes with MiXCR, one entry per CDR3 protein. The table has about 130,000 distinct CDR3 sequences, around 91% seen once; the top ten hold around 0.25%. As to this clonotype: Antigen: not known.

The CDR3 contains 13 residues. V dropped 7 bases and J dropped 2; count of bases not matched to a gene: 6. The germline V gene has CDR1 SQVTM and CDR2 ANQGSEA. The multiple sclerosis controls were treatment-naive patients, and their relapsing-remitting disease was stable or active. TEMRA cells were enriched by FACS, while CD8+ and CD4+ T cells were obtained through a negative isolation that was performed magnetically. Broader study findings: Acknowledgment was made by the study that its TCR sequencing and HLA analysis involved a relatively small number of individuals.

The chain links TRBV29-1 to TRBJ2-7; 9 positions match TRBD1. The source is a human donor with multiple sclerosis. Source material: CD8+ T cells from PBMCs. CDR3 protein: CSGWGQGPYEQYF. The DNA of the CDR3 is TGCAGCGGATGGGGACAGGGCCCCTACGAGCAGTACTTC.